One and the same sample provided the 18 T cell receptor beta chains below, sequenced in a study of spatial heterogeneity in lung cancer. TCRdb re-analysed the 5' RACE reads in MiXCR, keeping a single row per CDR3 protein. This sample carries about 8,500 distinct CDR3 sequences, 7% to 10% of them seen once, and the ten largest clones take roughly 27%. Time point meaning: sample taken at primary tumor resection. Unsorted whole RNA of tumor, nontumor lung or frozen PBMC was sequenced. The sequenced sample was PBMCs, obtained at surgery. The receptors here all came from a female donor with early-stage non-small cell lung cancer.

By its share, this clonotype is medium-sized. The V gene is TRBV5-1, the J gene TRBJ1-1; TRBD1 matches 7 bases. V shed 4 bases and J 1 base; nucleotides not matched to a gene: 7. Germline CDR1 is SGHRS and CDR2 is YFSETQ. This CDR3 is built from 15 residues. CDR3 nucleotide sequence: TGCGCCAGCAGCCCCCAGACAGGGACGAACACTGAAGCTTTCTTT. It codes for CASSPQTGTNTEAFF. The full variable domain, rest sourced from reference TRBV5-1 and TRBJ1-1, is KAGVTQTPRYLIKTRGQQVTLSCSPISGHRSVSWYQQTPGQGLQFLFEYFSETQRNKGNFPGRFSGRQFSNSRSEMNVSTLELGDSALYLCASSPQTGTNTEAFFGQGTRLTVV.

This clonotype was found many times. The V and J genes are TRBV3-1 and TRBJ2-3, with D uncertain. The germline CDR1 and CDR2 sequences are LGHDT and YNNKEL (reference sequence). V was trimmed by 4 bases and J by 5 bases, leaving 10 bases between them. CDR3 size: 13 residues. The CDR3 region is CASSLPPLDTQYF. Written as DNA, the CDR3 is TGTGCCAGCAGCCTGCCACCCCTAGATACGCAGTATTTT.

Many counts were recorded for this clonotype. The rearrangement uses TRBV24-1 and TRBJ2-3; TRBD1 might be the D (7 bases). Trimming stripped 9 bases from V and 3 bases from J, with 12 bases between. The CDR3 runs to 13 residues. Germline-derived CDR1 and CDR2 are KGHDR and SFDVKD. The chain's CDR3 is CATGPGGTDTQYF. Here the CDR3 DNA reads TGTGCCACCGGTCCAGGGGGGACAGATACGCAGTATTTT.

This clonotype was picked up many times. The rearrangement joins TRBV2 to TRBJ2-7, with 10 bases lining up with TRBD1. Germline values: CDR1 SNHLY, CDR2 FYNNEI. The junction had 4 bases not matched to a gene; V was cut back by 3 bases and J by 2 bases. The CDR3 has 15 residues. The CDR3 bases are TGTGCCAGCAGTGACCGGGACAGGGGTGCCTACGAGCAGTACTTC. Protein sequence: CASSDRDRGAYEQYF.

This clonotype was detected many times. The chain carries TRBV11-3 and TRBJ2-3; possibly TRBD2 for D (6 bases). Germline CDR1 reads SGHNT; CDR2 reads YENEEA. The germline V and J ends were trimmed by 3 bases and 3 bases, with 13 bases remaining between them. There are 15 residues in the CDR3. The chain's CDR3 is CASSFTSLWTDTQYF. For the CDR3, the DNA is TGTGCCAGCAGCTTTACTAGCCTCTGGACAGATACGCAGTATTTT.

This clonotype qualifies as medium-sized. This CDR3 reads CASSHTSGGSNEQFF. CDR3 DNA: TGTGCCAGCAGCCATACTAGCGGGGGTTCCAATGAGCAGTTCTTC. The chain has TRBV12-3 or TRBV12-4 and TRBJ2-1; 11 bases align to TRBD2. The CDR3 loop spans 15 amino acids. Trimming removed 6 bases from V and 6 bases from J; junction bases left unmatched: 7.

In its sample, this clonotype was seen a few times. This chain joins TRBV28 and TRBJ1-1; D ambiguous. Germline assignment: CDR1 MDHEN and CDR2 SYDVKM. With 5 bases removed from V and 6 bases from J, the gap between germline ends came to 10 bases. The CDR3 runs to 12 residues. DNA for the CDR3: TGTGCCAGCAGTGATATGACGGCTGAAGCTTTCTTT. It encodes CASSDMTAEAFF.

This clonotype has ten or more counts. This rearrangement joins TRBV20-1 to TRBJ2-2; 7 positions match TRBD2. Germline V gene sequence: CDR1 DFQATT, CDR2 SNEGSKA (reference sequence). V was pared by 2 bases and J by 6 bases, with 6 bases of the junction left unmatched. This CDR3 is built from 14 residues. The CDR3 is CSARTRGGAGELFF. CDR3 coding DNA: TGCAGTGCTAGAACCCGTGGGGGGGCCGGGGAGCTGTTTTTT.

V gene TRBV10-3 combines with J gene TRBJ2-1; 7 bases fit TRBD2. There are 13 residues in the CDR3. Germline CDR1 is ENHRY and CDR2 is SYGVKD. V lost 11 bases, J lost 6 bases, and 10 bases stayed unmatched. The CDR3 sequence is CAARAGIVNEQFF. Written as DNA, the CDR3 is TGTGCCGCTAGAGCGGGGATTGTCAATGAGCAGTTCTTC.

Many counts were recorded for this clonotype. The chain combines TRBV18 with TRBJ1-1, with TRBD1 matching over 8 bases. With V trimmed by 6 bases and J by 5 bases, 5 bases remained unmatched. This CDR3 region has 13 residues. Looked up from germline, CDR1 is KGHSH and CDR2 is LQKENI. This CDR3 is CASSTTGETEAFF. In DNA, the CDR3 is TGTGCCAGCTCGACGACAGGGGAGACTGAAGCTTTCTTT.

This clonotype is labeled medium-sized. V and J are TRBV20-1 and TRBJ2-1; TRBD1 matches 8 bases. This CDR3 has 13 amino acids. V lost 6 bases and J lost 4; bases outside the gene matches: 5. Per germline, CDR1 DFQATT and CDR2 SNEGSKA (reference sequence). The CDR3 sequence: CSANRGEYNEQFF. The CDR3 nucleotides are TGCAGTGCGAACAGGGGGGAGTACAATGAGCAGTTCTTC.

At least ten counts were recorded for this clonotype. The genes are TRBV28 and TRBJ1-5, with D unclear. The length of the CDR3 is 13 residues. V shed 3 bases and J shed 4 bases, with 7 bases lying between them. Germline V gives CDR1 MDHEN, CDR2 SYDVKM. CDR3: CASSFRKNQPQHF. For the CDR3, the DNA is TGTGCCAGCAGTTTCAGGAAGAATCAGCCCCAGCATTTT. The full variable domain, with the rest looked up from reference TRBV28 and TRBJ1-5, is DVKVTQSSRYLVKRTGEKVFLECVQDMDHENMFWYRQDPGLGLRLIYFSYDVKMKEKGDIPEGYSVSREKKERFSLILESASTNQTSMYLCASSFRKNQPQHFGDGTRLSIL.

This clonotype was counted at least ten times. J is TRBJ2-7 and V is TRBV6-5; 10 bases agree with TRBD1. There are 14 residues in the CDR3. The ends lost 6 bases at V and 5 bases at J; junction bases unmatched: 7. Germline loops: CDR1 MNHEY, CDR2 SVGAGI. The CDR3, as DNA: TGTGCCAGCAGACCGGGACAGGGGAGGAACGAGCAGTACTTC. This codes for CASRPGQGRNEQYF.

This clonotype qualifies as medium-sized. Germline and junction disagree at one end, which may indicate a read error. The chain employs TRBV20-1 and TRBJ2-2, with D possibly matching TRBD2 (5 bases). Germline V gives CDR1 DFQATT, CDR2 SNEGSKA (reference sequence). The CDR3 contains 15 residues. In DNA form, the CDR3 reads TGCAGCGCTAGCCCTGAAGCTGACTGGGCCGGGGAGCTGTTTTTT. This codes for CSASPEADWAGELFF.

In its sample, this clonotype was seen many times. This sequence joins TRBV5-6 and TRBJ2-2, with 8 bases identical to TRBD1. The CDR3 totals 16 residues. Germline V gene lookup returns CDR1 SGHDT and CDR2 YYEEEE. Losses at the gene ends were 4 bases for V and 3 bases for J; bases not matched to a gene: 8. The CDR3 is CASSAIGQGDTGELFF. The CDR3 bases are TGTGCCAGCAGCGCAATCGGACAGGGCGACACCGGGGAGCTGTTTTTT.

This clonotype came up many times. This rearrangement joins TRBV3-1 to TRBJ2-7; perhaps TRBD1 as D (5 bases). The V gene lost 2 bases and the J gene lost 4 bases, with 21 bases spanning the gap. Per germline, CDR1 LGHDT and CDR2 YNNKEL (reference sequence). The CDR3 contains 17 residues. CDR3 sequence (DNA): TGTGCCAGCAGCCAACAAAGGGGTCCCAGGAGTAGGTACGAGCAGTACTTC. It codes for CASSQQRGPRSRYEQYF.

By share, this clonotype counts as medium-sized. The chain couples TRBV23-1 to TRBJ2-5, with 8 bases identical to TRBD1. TRBV23-1 is flagged as an ORF with uncertain function. This CDR3 region has 20 residues. The V and J ends lost 7 bases and 2 bases, in that order; junction bases with no gene match: 24. DNA for the CDR3: TGCGCCAGCATCAGCCCCATGGTTGGGACAGGTCGGTCTACTCAAGAGACCCAGTACTTC. Amino acid sequence: CASISPMVGTGRSTQETQYF.

By sample fraction, this clonotype is medium-sized. The genes are TRBV6-6 and TRBJ1-5, with TRBD1 identical over 10 bases. The V gene's germline CDR1 is MNHNY and CDR2 SVGAGI (reference sequence). After removal of 5 bases from V and 4 bases from J, the junction contained 2 bases not matched to a gene. This CDR3 has 14 residues. CDR3 in DNA: TGTGCCAGCAGTCCGGACAGGGGGAATCAGCCCCAGCATTTT. It codes for CASSPDRGNQPQHF.